This T cell receptor (beta chain) was retrieved from a study of cytomegalovirus exposure and HLA in healthy donors. Broader study findings: V- and J-gene trimming in TCR beta was tied to a missense DCLRE1C variant by an analysis performed later.

This clone was seen just once. Its antigen remains unidentified. The primer mix had 60 Vbeta and 13 Jbeta primers. The protocol was immunoSEQ multiplex PCR, while the TCRdb copy is restricted to in-frame clones and leaves out a portion. The data hold roughly 100,000 clones, with roughly four fifths observed a single time. V lost 1 base and J 0 bases, leaving 10 bases between the germline ends. This CDR3 comprises 15 residues. Germline assignment: CDR1 SGHNT and CDR2 YYREEE (reference sequence). This chain joins TRBV5-4 and TRBJ1-1; possibly TRBD1 for D (6 bases). The TCR originated in a man aged 25 to 40 in good health and CMV-seropositive. The sequencing sample was made of PBMCs. The CDR3: CASSLSTGMNTEAFF. In nucleotides, the CDR3 is TGTGCCAGCAGCTTGTCGACAGGCATGAACACTGAAGCTTTCTTT. The full variable domain, completed using reference TRBV5-4 and TRBJ1-1, is ETGVTQSPTHLIKTRGQQVTLRCSSQSGHNTVSWYQQALGQGPQFIFQYYREEENGRGNFPPRFSGLQFPNYSSELNVNALELDDSALYLCASSLSTGMNTEAFFGQGTRLTVV.